This record concerns one TCR beta chain sequence. This record belongs to a study of response to subunit inactivated influenza vaccine. This CDR3 is built from 12 residues. Looked up from germline, CDR1 is SNHLY and CDR2 is FYNNEI. Trimming took 4 bases from V and 5 from J, leaving 7 bases between them. TCRdb redid the calling of the RT-PCR reads with MiXCR, one entry per CDR3 protein. Altogether 500,000 to 600,000 distinct CDR3 sequences are present, 10% to 12% being singletons, with the ten largest covering 11%. These data also formed part of another study, on T cells expressing NK-cell markers. From that second work: Beta-chain TCR cDNA was generated via 5'RACE template switching with UMIs. In a group of 5 to 7 donors, dominant NKG2C+ clonotypes represented about 1.0-7.5% of CD8+ T cells.

The V call is TRBV2, the J call TRBJ2-3; perhaps TRBD1 as D (5 bases). This sequence was found in a man over 45 who received an inactivated influenza vaccine. The sequencing used PBMCs from blood, collected on the day of vaccination. The CDR3 loop is CASSGDRDTQYF. The CDR3 nucleotides are TGTGCCAGCAGTGGCGACAGAGATACGCAGTATTTT.